This is a list of T cell receptor beta chains from one sample in a study of OX40 agonist ivuxolimab in advanced cancers. Sequenced by immunoSEQ multiplex PCR; TCRdb stores in-frame clones only, minus some. This table holds about 80,000 clones, 80% to 90% found once. The source was CD4+ or CD8+ T cells sorted from blood, collected in a trial of the OX40 agonist ivuxolimab. These receptors all come from an adult with an advanced solid tumor such as melanoma, head and neck, liver or kidney cancer. CDR3s include the opening cysteine and the closing phenylalanine or tryptophan.

>TRBJ1-2|TRBV4-2
CASSQAHGRGPDGYTF
>TRBJ2-6|TRBV21-1
CASSKAPHRGGGANVLTF
>TRBJ2-5|TRBV25-1
CASSEALAAQETQYF
>TRBJ2-1|TRBV9
CASSVEETRVNEQFF
>TRBJ2-7|TRBV19
CASSRLAGASYEQYF
>TRBJ2-3|TRBV18
CASSPKTSGTTDTQYF
>TRBJ1-1|TRBV18
CASSHDRATEAFF
>TRBJ2-5|TRBV5-1
CASSLAGTGKETQYF
>TRBJ1-1|TRBV5-1
CASSPFGLETEAFF
>TRBJ2-7|TRBV27
CASSRSRGPYEQYF
>TRBJ1-1|TRBV7-2
CASSPTTGNTEAFF
>TRBJ2-3|TRBV30
CAWSTGRLTDTQYF
>TRBJ2-3|TRBV27
CASSRRPSTLGTDTQYF
>TRBJ2-7|TRBV15
CATTLGSGQWLYEQYF
>TRBJ2-7|TRBV5-4
CASSLAGLSTYEQYF
>TRBJ1-6|TRBV6-1
CASSGRDLGSPLHF
>TRBJ2-5|TRBV4-2
CASSQQTGAAGKTQYF
>TRBJ2-5|TRBV6-1
CASRGGRETQYF
>TRBJ1-3|TRBV25-1
CASRDTSGNTIYF
>TRBJ2-2|TRBV4-1
CASSLLTGELFF
>TRBJ1-1|TRBV5-1
CASSLGTAMNTEAFF
>TRBJ2-3|TRBV7-3
CASSPKRGATDTQYF
>TRBJ2-7|TRBV27
CASSPGQGRAYEQYF
>TRBJ2-7|TRBV28
CASRPRGATYEQYF
>TRBJ1-4|TRBV28
CASSRDRNNEKLFF
>TRBJ2-2|TRBV9
CASSVGTTNTGELFF
>TRBJ2-1|TRBV5-1
CASSLTGVSYNEQFF
>TRBJ2-5|TRBV21-1
CASSSRAPGCRETQYF
>TRBJ2-3|TRBV6-5
CASSYDFTDTQYF
>TRBJ2-7|TRBV9
CASSPEGHSYEQYF
>TRBJ2-1|TRBV10-3
CAISEGAGGPYNEQFF
>TRBJ2-7|TRBV6-5
CASPSSGSYEQYF
>TRBJ1-2|TRBV5-1
CASSLGGVDGYTF
>TRBJ2-3|TRBV6-5
CASSYRDDRTDTQYF
>TRBJ2-7|TRBV7-8
CASSLGGQGSYEQYF
>TRBJ1-2|TRBV5-6
CASSLALYGYTF
>TRBJ1-5|TRBV2
CASREDRPQPQHF
>TRBJ1-5|TRBV2
CASRRGLSQPQHF
>TRBJ1-6|TRBV7-3
CASSLWDSNSPLHF
>TRBJ2-7|TRBV7-2
CASSLGVSRGQDEQYF
>TRBJ1-2|TRBV7-9
CASSLDGGRASPNYGYTF
>TRBJ2-7|TRBV10-3
CAIGTGDYEQYF
>TRBJ1-4|TRBV30
CAWTGGRYEKLFF
>TRBJ2-3|TRBV15
CATGRGGRDTQYF
>TRBJ1-4|TRBV7-9
CASSPGEGKKLFF
>TRBJ2-1|TRBV28
CASSGAGHSYNEQFF
>TRBJ2-7|TRBV7-2
CASSPPAVNEQYF
>TRBJ1-4|TRBV27
CASSFAGTVNEKLFF
>TRBJ1-1|TRBV9
CASSVTGQNTEAFF
>TRBJ2-1|TRBV6-5
CASSYSSGSHDEQFF
>TRBJ2-7|TRBV19
CASSNRGFKYEQYF
>TRBJ1-4|TRBV15
CATSSRDRGRNREKLFF